This TCR beta chain derives from a study of blood T cell repertoires in COVID-19. At the level of the study: The cDNA or gDNA used as material had been derived from T cells, B-cell-depleted T cells, or PBMCs.

Points on this clone: Other DNA sequences from this sample encode an identical CDR3 as well.

The participants were between roughly 18 and 100 years old and came from some 23 US areas. Participant-reported clinical history was the basis for cohort assignment. The repertoire was sequenced with immunoSEQ multiplex PCR; TCRdb's copy has only in-frame clones and lacks some. The sample yields about 290,000 clones, approximately 88% seen once. Sequencing used PBMCs or T cells enriched from blood (not recorded which). This receptor was obtained from a middle-aged woman who had recovered from COVID-19.

As DNA, the CDR3 is TGCGCCAGCAGCTTGACGGTGCTGAGCTCCTACGAGCAGTACTTC. Its translation: CASSLTVLSSYEQYF. The rearrangement links TRBV5-1 to TRBJ2-7; no clear D gene. Germline V gives CDR1 SGHRS, CDR2 YFSETQ. The CDR3 runs to 15 residues. The germline V and J ends were trimmed by 1 base and 0 bases, with 11 bases remaining between them.